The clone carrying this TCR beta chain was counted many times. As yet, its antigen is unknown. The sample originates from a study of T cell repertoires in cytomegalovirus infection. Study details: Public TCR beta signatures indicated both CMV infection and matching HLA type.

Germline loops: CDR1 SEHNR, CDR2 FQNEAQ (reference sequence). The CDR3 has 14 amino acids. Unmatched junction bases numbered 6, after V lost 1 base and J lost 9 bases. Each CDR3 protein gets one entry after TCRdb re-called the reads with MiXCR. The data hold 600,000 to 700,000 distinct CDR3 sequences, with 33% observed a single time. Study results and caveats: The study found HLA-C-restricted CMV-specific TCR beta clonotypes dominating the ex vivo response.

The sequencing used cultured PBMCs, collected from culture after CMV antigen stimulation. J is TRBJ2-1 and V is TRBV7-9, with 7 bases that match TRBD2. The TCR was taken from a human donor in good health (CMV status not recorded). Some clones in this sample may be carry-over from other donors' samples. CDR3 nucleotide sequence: TGTGCCAGCAGCTTAGATCGACTAGCTGGTGAGCAGTTCTTC. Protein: CASSLDRLAGEQFF. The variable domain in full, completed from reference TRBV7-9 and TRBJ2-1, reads DTGVSQNPRHKITKRGQNVTFRCDPISEHNRLYWYRQTLGQGPEFLTYFQNEAQLEKSRLLSDRFSAERPKGSFSTLEIQRTEQGDSAMYLCASSLDRLAGEQFFGPGTRLTVL.